This T cell receptor (beta chain) emerged from a study of blood T cell repertoires in COVID-19. Study background: COVID-19 samples, acute and convalescent, were from the United States, Italy and Spain. Nucleic acid was either cDNA or gDNA, and it came from T cells, B-cell-depleted T cells, or PBMCs.

Trimming pared 5 bases from V and 4 bases from J, leaving 10 bases between. Germline V lookup: CDR1 SEHNR, CDR2 FQNEAQ (reference sequence). CDR3 length: 13 residues. Method: immunoSEQ multiplex PCR; TCRdb's copy keeps in-frame clones and lacks some. This table holds approximately 90,000 clones, 80% to 90% found once. This chain links TRBV7-9 with TRBJ2-3; TRBD1 is a possible D gene (6 bases). The sample was peripheral blood. This TCR was recovered from a man aged 55-75 years with acute or convalescent COVID-19. As DNA, the CDR3 is TGTGCCAGCAGCCCACAGGGCTCAGATACGCAGTATTTT. It yields the protein CASSPQGSDTQYF.